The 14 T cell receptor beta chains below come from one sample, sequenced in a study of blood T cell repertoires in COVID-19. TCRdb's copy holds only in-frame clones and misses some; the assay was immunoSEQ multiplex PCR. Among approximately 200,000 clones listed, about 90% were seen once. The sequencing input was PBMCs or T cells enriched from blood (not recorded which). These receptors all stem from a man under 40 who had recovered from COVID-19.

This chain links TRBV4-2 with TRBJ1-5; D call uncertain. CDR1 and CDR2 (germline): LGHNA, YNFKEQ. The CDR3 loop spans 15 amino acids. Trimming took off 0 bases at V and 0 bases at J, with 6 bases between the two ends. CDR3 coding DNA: TGTGCCAGCAGCCAAGAGCGAGGTAGCAATCAGCCCCAGCATTTT. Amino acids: CASSQERGSNQPQHF.

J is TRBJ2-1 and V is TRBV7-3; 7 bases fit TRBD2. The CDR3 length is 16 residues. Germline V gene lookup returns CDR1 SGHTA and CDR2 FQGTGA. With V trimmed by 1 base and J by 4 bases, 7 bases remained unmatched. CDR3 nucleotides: TGTGCCAGCAGCTTAAGGGGGACTACGAAATACAATGAGCAGTTCTTC. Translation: CASSLRGTTKYNEQFF.

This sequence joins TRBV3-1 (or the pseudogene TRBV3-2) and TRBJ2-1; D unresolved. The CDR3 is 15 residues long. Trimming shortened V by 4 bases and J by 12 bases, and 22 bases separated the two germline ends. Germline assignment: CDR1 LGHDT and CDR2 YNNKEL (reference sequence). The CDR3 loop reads CASSLENALPLRQFF. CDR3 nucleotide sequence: TGTGCCAGCAGCCTGGAGAACGCCCTACCCCTCCGGCAGTTCTTC.

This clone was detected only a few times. The CDR3 loop reads CASSLVQGAGEQYF. The CDR3 DNA reads TGCGCCAGCAGCTTGGTACAGGGGGCAGGCGAGCAGTACTTC. The chain uses TRBV5-1 and TRBJ2-7; TRBD1 matches at 9 bases. In germline, CDR1 is SGHRS, CDR2 YFSETQ. V dropped 0 bases and J dropped 6; count of bases not matched to a gene: 4. The CDR3 is 14 residues long.

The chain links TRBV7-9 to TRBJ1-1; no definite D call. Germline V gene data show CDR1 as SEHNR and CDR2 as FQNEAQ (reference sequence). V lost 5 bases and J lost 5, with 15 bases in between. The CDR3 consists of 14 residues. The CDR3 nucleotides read TGTGCCAGCAGCCCGCCCGGAGGAGTTACTGAAGCTTTCTTT. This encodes CASSPPGGVTEAFF.

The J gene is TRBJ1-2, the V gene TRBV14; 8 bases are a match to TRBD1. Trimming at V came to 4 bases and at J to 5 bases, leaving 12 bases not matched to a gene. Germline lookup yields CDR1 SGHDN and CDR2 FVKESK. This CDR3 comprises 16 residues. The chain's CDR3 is CASSRFRTGMFYGYTF. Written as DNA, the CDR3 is TGTGCCAGCAGCCGGTTCCGGACAGGGATGTTTTATGGCTACACCTTC.

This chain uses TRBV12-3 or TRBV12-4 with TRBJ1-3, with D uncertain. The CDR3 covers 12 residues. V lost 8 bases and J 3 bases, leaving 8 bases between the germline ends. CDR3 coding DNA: TGTGCCAGCCTAAGCCTTGGAAACACCATATATTTT. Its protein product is CASLSLGNTIYF.

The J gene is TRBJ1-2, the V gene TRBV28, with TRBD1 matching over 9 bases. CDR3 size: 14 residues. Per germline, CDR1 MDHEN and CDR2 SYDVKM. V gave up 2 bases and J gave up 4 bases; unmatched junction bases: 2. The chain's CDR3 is CASSLGTGIYGYTF. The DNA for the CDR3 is TGTGCCAGCAGTTTAGGGACAGGGATCTATGGCTACACCTTC.

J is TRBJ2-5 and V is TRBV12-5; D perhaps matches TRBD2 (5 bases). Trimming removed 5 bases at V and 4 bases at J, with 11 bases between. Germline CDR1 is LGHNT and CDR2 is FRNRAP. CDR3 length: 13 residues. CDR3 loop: CASGTQRGETQYF. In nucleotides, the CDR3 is TGTGCTAGTGGTACCCAACGGGGAGAGACCCAGTACTTC.

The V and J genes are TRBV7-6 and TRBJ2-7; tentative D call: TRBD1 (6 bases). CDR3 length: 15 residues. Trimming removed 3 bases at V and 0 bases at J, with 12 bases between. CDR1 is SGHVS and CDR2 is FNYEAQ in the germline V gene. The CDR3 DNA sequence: TGTGCCAGCAGCTTCCAGGGGTCGAGCTCCTACGAGCAGTACTTC. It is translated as CASSFQGSSSYEQYF. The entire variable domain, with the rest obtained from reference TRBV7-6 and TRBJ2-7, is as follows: GAGVSQSPRYKVTKRGQDVALRCDPISGHVSLYWYRQALGQGPEFLTYFNYEAQQDKSGLPNDRFSAERPEGSISTLTIQRTEQRDSAMYRCASSFQGSSSYEQYFGPGTRLTVT.

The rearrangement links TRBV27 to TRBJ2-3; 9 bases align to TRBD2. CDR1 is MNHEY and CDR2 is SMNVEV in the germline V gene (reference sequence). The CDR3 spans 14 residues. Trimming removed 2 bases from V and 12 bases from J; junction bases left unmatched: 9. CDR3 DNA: TGTGCCAGCAGTTTAGCAACCCGACTAGCGGCTCAGTATTTT. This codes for CASSLATRLAAQYF.

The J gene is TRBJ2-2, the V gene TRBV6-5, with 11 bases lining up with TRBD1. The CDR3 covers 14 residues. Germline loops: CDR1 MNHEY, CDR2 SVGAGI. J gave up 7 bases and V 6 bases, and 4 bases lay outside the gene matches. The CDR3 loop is CASRGTGGFGELFF. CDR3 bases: TGTGCCAGCAGAGGGACAGGGGGATTCGGGGAGCTGTTTTTT.

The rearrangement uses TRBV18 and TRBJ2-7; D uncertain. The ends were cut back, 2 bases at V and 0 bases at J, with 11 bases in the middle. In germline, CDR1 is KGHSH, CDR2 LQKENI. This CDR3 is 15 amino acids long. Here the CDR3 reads CASSPGQSSSYEQYF. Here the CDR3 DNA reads TGTGCCAGCTCACCAGGGCAGTCGAGCTCCTACGAGCAGTACTTC.

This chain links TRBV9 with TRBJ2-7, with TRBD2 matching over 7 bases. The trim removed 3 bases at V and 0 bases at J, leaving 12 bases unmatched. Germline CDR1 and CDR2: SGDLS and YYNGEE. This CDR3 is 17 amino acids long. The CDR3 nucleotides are TGTGCCAGCAGCGCCGGGTACGGGGAGCGGGGCTCCTACGAGCAGTACTTC. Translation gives CASSAGYGERGSYEQYF.